Sequencing of this T cell receptor (beta chain) was carried out in a study of T cells after yellow fever vaccination (dated by TCRdb to the late 2010s). As for the study more broadly: The SMART-Seq v4 Ultra Low Input RNA kit was used to prepare libraries from fractions with low cell numbers. To follow T-cell clones before and after both primary and booster YFV17D yellow fever vaccination, bulk TCR alpha and beta repertoires underwent longitudinal sequencing. Two healthy male donors made up the cohort, one aged 18 to 30 years and the other aged 30 to 39 years. Blood samples were taken at several timepoints before and after primary and secondary immunization, and bulk PBMC replicates and cell subsets were isolated. Results and caveats for the whole study, not just this receptor: A small share of clonotypes occurred in both CD4 and CD8 compartments, likely arising from convergent recombination. After the booster, most of the clones that had expanded following primary vaccination were detected again (around 95% of CD4 and around 87% of CD8), which suggests that memory was broadly maintained. Computational filtering was needed because FACS-sorted repertoires could contain abundant contaminating clonotypes from the bulk population. Because the study included only two donors, the extent to which the findings can be generalized is limited. The secondary T-cell response was found to be weaker but faster than the primary response, with a peak reached on day 5 rather than on day 15.

From V the trimming removes 4 bases and from J it removes 2 bases, while the gene matches leave 3 bases of the junction unaccounted for. The CDR3 starts with the cysteine, ends with the phenylalanine, and has 14 residues. The DNA shown is the 42-base CDR3, in frame from base 1. Based on the germline V gene, the CDR1 and CDR2 sequences are SGHVS and FQNEAQ. This specimen's treatment or condition label, interpreted: live attenuated yellow fever vaccine strain. At each blood-draw timepoint, two biological replicates of bulk PBMCs were collected. PBMCs were isolated from peripheral blood using a standard Ficoll-Paque protocol. TriZol was used to extract RNA from bulk PBMCs, from CD4 and CD8 fractions, and from dextramer-positive and dextramer-negative fractions. This clonotype was recorded a few times. Its antigen has not been determined. Base quality data are lacking; no much larger clone is found one base away.

TCR cDNA was synthesized by 5'RACE template switching, through which a universal primer site and unique molecular identifiers were introduced. Priming for cDNA synthesis came from both the TCR alpha and TCR beta constant segments. Library amplification involved two PCR steps, and the second step added sample barcodes and sequencing adapters. Sequencing of the libraries was done on either Illumina HiSeq 2500 (2x100 bp) or NovaSeq (2x150 bp). In the paper's pipeline: Reads were demultiplexed and collapsed into UMI consensus sequences with MIGEC, and V(D)J alignment was performed with MiXCR. Clonotypes responding to the vaccine were identified with edgeR on replicate PBMC samples, with the criteria of FDR below 0.01 and a log2 fold change above 5 up to day 15. Bulk clonotypes were assigned CD4 or CD8 identity according to which sequenced CD4 or CD8 repertoire held them at higher abundance. TCRdb reanalyzed the raw reads on its own, using fastp at Q25 for trimming and MiXCR for clone calling, and kept in-frame beta chains. A single entry per CDR3 protein holds the most common genes and DNA from its merged rows. These V and J calls are TCRdb output, not the study's own analysis. For this sample there are hundreds of thousands of distinct CDR3 sequences; about 12% appear just once. The ten largest clones add up to about 15% of the sample.

The rearranged segments are TRBV7-8 and TRBJ2-5, with 8 central nucleotides matching TRBD1. This specimen was PBMCs, taken on the day of the yellow fever booster vaccination. The sequence was collected from a man between 25 and 39 years old who received the YFV17D yellow fever vaccine. The base sequence is TGTGCCAGCAGCTATAGGACAGGGCAAGAGACCCAGTACTTC. Its translation is CASSYRTGQETQYF. When the CDR3 is completed using the reference TRBV7-8 and TRBJ2-5 genes on either side, the full variable domain is GAGVSQSPRYKVAKRGQDVALRCDPISGHVSLFWYQQALGQGPEFLTYFQNEAQLDKSGLPSDRFFAERPEGSVSTLKIQRTQQEDSAVYLCASSYRTGQETQYFGPGTRLLVL.